Below, 2 T cell receptor beta chains from the same sample are listed, as sequenced in a study of blood T cell repertoires in COVID-19. Profiled with immunoSEQ multiplex PCR; TCRdb holds only in-frame clones, not every one. The sample contains some 250,000 clones, about nine tenths of which appear only once. Sequenced input: peripheral blood. These TCRs come from a man in his fifties or sixties with acute or convalescent COVID-19.

Notes on this clone: A read error may produce the germline difference seen at one junction end. V and J are TRBV19 and TRBJ2-1; 9 bases agree with TRBD2. The germline gives CDR1 LNHDA, CDR2 SQIVND (reference sequence). This CDR3 has 14 amino acids. The CDR3 coding sequence is TGTGCCAGTAGGATAGCGGGAGTTTACAATGAGCAGTTCTTC. Protein product: CASRIAGVYNEQFF.

The chain has TRBV3-1 (or the pseudogene TRBV3-2) and TRBJ2-2; maybe TRBD1 (6 bases). Germline V gives CDR1 LGHDT, CDR2 YNNKEL (reference sequence). The CDR3 length is 14 residues. The V end was cut by 7 bases, the J end by 0 bases, with 9 bases between. The CDR3: CASKRDTNTGELFF. CDR3 coding DNA: TGTGCCAGCAAACGGGACACGAACACCGGGGAGCTGTTTTTT.